Listed here are 25 T cell receptor beta chains from one sample, sequenced in a study of long-term antiretroviral therapy in people with HIV. With survey level as its setting, the immunoSEQ assay was v3.0. Data came from immunoSEQ multiplex PCR; TCRdb stores just in-frame clones and leaves some out. Of fewer than 10,000 clones in the sample, 60% to 85% are singletons; the top ten hold 20% to 25%. Material: unsorted PBMCs, obtained 1.8 years before starting antiretroviral therapy. The receptors were sampled from a man aged 40-49 years with HIV.

Here the CDR3 DNA reads TGTGCCAGCAGCGTAGAGGACTCTGGGGCCAACGTCCTGACTTTC. Its protein product is CASSVEDSGANVLTF. The J gene is TRBJ2-6, the V gene TRBV9; no reliable D call. The V end was cut by 0 bases, the J end by 0 bases, with 4 bases between. Looked up from germline, CDR1 is SGDLS and CDR2 is YYNGEE. The CDR3 runs to 15 residues.

The chain is built from TRBV2 and TRBJ1-3, with D perhaps matching TRBD1 (5 bases). CDR3 length: 16 residues. Germline CDR1 reads SNHLY; CDR2 reads FYNNEI. V lost 9 bases and J 3 bases, leaving 21 bases between the germline ends. CDR3 nucleotides: TGTGCCAGTTCGACAGAGAGAGTCTACTTTGGAAACACCATATATTTT. It is translated as CASSTERVYFGNTIYF.

The chain is built from TRBV5-1 and TRBJ1-1, with 7 nucleotides matching TRBD1. The germline V gene has CDR1 SGHRS and CDR2 YFSETQ. J gave up 4 bases and V 2 bases, and 14 bases lay outside the gene matches. The CDR3 sequence is 17 residues long. The CDR3 DNA reads as TGCGCCAGCAGCTTTATGGGGACAGAGGCCTGGGGCACTGAAGCTTTCTTT. Its translation: CASSFMGTEAWGTEAFF.

By frequency in the sample, this clone is medium-sized. The chain uses TRBV6-5 and TRBJ1-1; D remains ambiguous. The germline V gene has CDR1 MNHEY and CDR2 SVGAGI. Between the trimmed V and J ends, which lost 0 bases and 3 bases, there was a span of 5 bases. This CDR3 spans 13 amino acids. CDR3 DNA: TGTGCCAGCAGTTACTCCCTGTACACTGAAGCTTTCTTT. Translated, it gives CASSYSLYTEAFF.

The CDR3 region has the DNA TGCGCCAGCAGCCCCAGCCTAGCGGGGGGGTTTGGCAATGAGCAGTTCTTC. Translated, it gives CASSPSLAGGFGNEQFF. The chain employs TRBV5-1 and TRBJ2-1; 12 positions agree with TRBD2. After removal of 4 bases from V and 6 bases from J, the junction contained 11 bases not matched to a gene. The CDR3 sequence is 17 residues long. Germline values: CDR1 SGHRS, CDR2 YFSETQ.

V and J are TRBV5-8 and TRBJ1-3; no clear D gene. CDR3 size: 17 residues. V dropped 7 bases and J dropped 0 bases, with 20 bases sitting between them. The germline V gene has CDR1 SGHTS and CDR2 YDEGEE. The CDR3 region has the DNA TGTGCCAGCTTTTACCGTCTTGGAGCCCTCTCTGGAAACACCATATATTTT. Its protein is CASFYRLGALSGNTIYF.

This chain connects TRBV5-1 to TRBJ1-1; 7 nucleotides match TRBD1. V was pared by 2 bases and J by 1 base, with 5 bases of the junction left unmatched. This CDR3 contains 15 residues. CDR1 is SGHRS, CDR2 YFSETQ, per germline. CDR3 DNA sequence: TGCGCCAGCAGCTTTGACAGGGTAGGGAACACTGAAGCTTTCTTT. Translation: CASSFDRVGNTEAFF. Full variable domain (outside the CDR3, taken from reference TRBV5-1 and TRBJ1-1): KAGVTQTPRYLIKTRGQQVTLSCSPISGHRSVSWYQQTPGQGLQFLFEYFSETQRNKGNFPGRFSGRQFSNSRSEMNVSTLELGDSALYLCASSFDRVGNTEAFFGQGTRLTVV.

The chain combines TRBV6-5 with TRBJ2-7; 7 bases are shared with TRBD1. Looked up from germline, CDR1 is MNHEY and CDR2 is SVGAGI. This CDR3 is built from 15 residues. The trim removed 4 bases at V and 3 bases at J, leaving 9 bases unmatched. CDR3 sequence: CASSSSGTDYYEQYF. The CDR3, as DNA: TGTGCCAGCAGTTCCTCCGGGACAGATTACTACGAGCAGTACTTC.

The V call is TRBV6-5, the J call TRBJ1-1; D remains unclear. Trimming stripped 1 base from V and 4 bases from J, with 10 bases between. The CDR3 length is 14 residues. Germline V gives CDR1 MNHEY, CDR2 SVGAGI. CDR3 nucleotide sequence: TGTGCCAGCAGTTACTTCCAAACGGGCACTGAAGCTTTCTTT. Translating gives CASSYFQTGTEAFF.

V gene TRBV5-3 combines with J gene TRBJ2-4; 7 positions agree with TRBD2. TRBV5-3 is recorded as an ORF, its role being uncertain. V lost 1 base, J lost 0 bases, and 4 bases stayed unmatched. The CDR3 covers 16 residues. The CDR3 bases are TGTGCCAGAAGCTTGATTCTAGCGGTAGCCAAAAACATTCAGTACTTC. Its protein product is CARSLILAVAKNIQYF.

The chain is built from TRBV18 and TRBJ2-5, with D possibly TRBD2 on 5 matching bases. The V and J ends lost 6 bases and 2 bases respectively, with 10 bases between them. CDR1 is KGHSH, CDR2 LQKENI, per germline. CDR3 length: 13 residues. The CDR3 DNA sequence: TGTGCCAGCTCTAGAGGGCCACAAGAGACCCAGTACTTC. Translation: CASSRGPQETQYF.

The CDR3 protein is CAWMVPPDTQYF. Written as DNA, the CDR3 is TGTGCCTGGATGGTGCCACCAGATACGCAGTATTTT. The chain carries TRBV30 and TRBJ2-3, with D hard to call. Germline V gene data show CDR1 as GTSNPN and CDR2 as SVGIG (reference sequence). Trimming left V 4 bases short and J 4 bases short, with 9 bases between. CDR3 length: 12 residues.

The V call is TRBV7-6, the J call TRBJ2-1; unclear D gene. The germline V gene encodes CDR1 SGHVS and CDR2 FNYEAQ. The CDR3 has 13 residues. V lost 4 bases and J 8 bases, leaving 12 bases between the germline ends. The CDR3 DNA is TGTGCCAGCAGCTGGAGTAGTGGCGATGAGCAGTTCTTC. Amino acid sequence: CASSWSSGDEQFF.

This chain joins TRBV14 and TRBJ2-1; TRBD2 aligns across 8 bases. The germline V gene encodes CDR1 SGHDN and CDR2 FVKESK. With 3 bases clipped from V and 0 bases from J, the junction kept 4 bases outside the gene matches. The CDR3 is 16 residues long. For the CDR3, the DNA is TGTGCCAGCAGCCAGATTAGCGGGGCCTCCTACAATGAGCAGTTCTTC. Translated, it gives CASSQISGASYNEQFF.

The genes are TRBV5-1 and TRBJ1-1; D is possibly TRBD1 (6 bases). V gave up 4 bases and J gave up 3 bases, with 13 bases separating them. This CDR3 comprises 14 residues. Germline V gene sequence: CDR1 SGHRS, CDR2 YFSETQ. This CDR3 is CASSVPGAYTEAFF. DNA of the CDR3: TGCGCCAGCAGCGTACCAGGGGCATACACTGAAGCTTTCTTT. The entire variable domain, with the rest obtained from reference TRBV5-1 and TRBJ1-1, is as follows: KAGVTQTPRYLIKTRGQQVTLSCSPISGHRSVSWYQQTPGQGLQFLFEYFSETQRNKGNFPGRFSGRQFSNSRSEMNVSTLELGDSALYLCASSVPGAYTEAFFGQGTRLTVV.

This clone was detected only a few times. The V and J genes are TRBV19 and TRBJ2-2; TRBD1 might be the D (5 bases). This CDR3 has 13 amino acids. The germline gives CDR1 LNHDA, CDR2 SQIVND (reference sequence). Trimming left V 5 bases short and J 6 bases short, with 10 bases between. The CDR3 DNA reads TGTGCCAGTAGTGCAGGGCCGGCCGGGGAGCTGTTTTTT. Its translation is CASSAGPAGELFF.

This chain uses TRBV10-3 with TRBJ2-7, with D uncertain. Germline V lookup: CDR1 ENHRY, CDR2 SYGVKD. V dropped 2 bases and J dropped 4 bases, with 6 bases sitting between them. This CDR3 is built from 12 residues. Here the CDR3 DNA reads TGTGCCATCAGTGAGACCCGGTACGAGCAGTACTTC. It is translated as CAISETRYEQYF.

Here the CDR3 reads CSVGDRAQETQYF. DNA of the CDR3: TGCAGCGTTGGGGACAGGGCTCAAGAGACCCAGTACTTC. The chain carries TRBV29-1 and TRBJ2-5; 9 nucleotides align to TRBD1. Germline CDR1 and CDR2: SQVTM and ANQGSEA. V trimming: 4 bases; J trimming: 2 bases; junction bases outside the gene matches: 2. This CDR3 comprises 13 residues.

The rearrangement uses TRBV4-1 and TRBJ1-1; D remains unclear. The V gene lost 3 bases and the J gene lost 1 base, with 6 bases spanning the gap. CDR1 and CDR2 (germline): MGHRA, YSYEKL. The CDR3 is 13 amino acids. The CDR3 loop is CASSQVTNTEAFF. In nucleotides, the CDR3 is TGCGCCAGCAGCCAGGTCACGAACACTGAAGCTTTCTTT.

The chain joins TRBV19 to TRBJ2-7, with D tentatively TRBD1 (6 bases). The CDR3 consists of 15 residues. Trimming took off 1 base at V and 3 bases at J, with 13 bases between the two ends. Germline V CDR1 and CDR2: LNHDA, SQIVND (reference sequence). The CDR3 loop is CASSIAPWGLYEQYF. In DNA form, the CDR3 reads TGTGCCAGTAGTATAGCGCCGTGGGGGCTCTACGAGCAGTACTTC. The whole variable domain, filled in from reference TRBV19 and TRBJ2-7, reads DGGITQSPKYLFRKEGQNVTLSCEQNLNHDAMYWYRQDPGQGLRLIYYSQIVNDFQKGDIAEGYSVSREKKESFPLTVTSAQKNPTAFYLCASSIAPWGLYEQYFGPGTRLTVT.

The chain couples TRBV7-6 to TRBJ2-7; a weak D match, TRBD1 (5 bases). V lost 4 bases and J 5 bases, leaving 12 bases between the germline ends. The CDR3 loop spans 13 amino acids. Looked up from germline, CDR1 is SGHVS and CDR2 is FNYEAQ. The CDR3 region is CASSSRAGDEQYF. The DNA of the CDR3 is TGTGCCAGCAGCTCCAGGGCAGGAGACGAGCAGTACTTC.

This clone ranks as medium-sized. The chain is built from TRBV19 and TRBJ1-1, with no clear D. CDR3 length: 11 residues. V was clipped by 7 bases and J by 9 bases, with 12 bases between them. The germline V gene has CDR1 LNHDA and CDR2 SQIVND (reference sequence). In DNA, the CDR3 is TGTGCCAGTAATCATCATGATCAAGCTTTCTTT. It yields the protein CASNHHDQAFF.

This chain links TRBV7-9 with TRBJ2-3; unclear D gene. The CDR3 spans 14 residues. Trimming took off 2 bases at V and 2 bases at J, with 8 bases between the two ends. Germline loops: CDR1 SEHNR, CDR2 FQNEAQ (reference sequence). This chain's CDR3 is CASSLSQITDTQYF. DNA for the CDR3: TGTGCCAGCAGCTTATCACAGATCACAGATACGCAGTATTTT.

This clone came up a few times. The DNA for the CDR3 is TGTGCCAGCAGTAGCCACAGGGGGCGCCAGGAAAACATTCAGTACTTC. Residues: CASSSHRGRQENIQYF. This chain joins TRBV6-6 and TRBJ2-4; 9 bases are shared with TRBD1. Germline V gene data show CDR1 as MNHNY and CDR2 as SVGAGI (reference sequence). The CDR3 extends over 16 amino acids. The trim removed 5 bases at V and 5 bases at J, leaving 10 bases unmatched.

As for this clone: The junction and the germline gene differ at one end; a read error may be behind it. The rearrangement links TRBV5-6 to TRBJ1-1; 8 bases match TRBD1. The CDR3 spans 12 residues. Germline V gene lookup returns CDR1 SGHDT and CDR2 YYEEEE. The CDR3 loop is CTSNDRGTEAFF. CDR3 sequence (DNA): TGTACCAGCAACGACAGGGGTACTGAAGCTTTCTTT.